This T cell receptor beta chain derives from a study of T cell responses to AZD1222 COVID-19 vaccine. The CDR3 is made up of 17 amino acids. CDR1 SGHRS and CDR2 YFSETQ come from the germline V gene. V lost 0 bases and J lost 2; bases outside the gene matches: 4. Study conclusions and caveats: Vaccine-associated CD4 TCRs ranged over spike, dominating at 160-218 and 743-854.

As regards this clone: Its antigen is still unknown.

Clones were read by immunoSEQ multiplex PCR, and TCRdb kept only the in-frame ones, dropping some. This table has 130,000 to 150,000 clones, approximately 90% appearing once. The sample was peripheral blood, taken on day 0 of AZD1222 vaccination. This chain connects TRBV5-1 to TRBJ2-3, with TRBD2 matching 12 bases. The sequence came from an adult in good health. The CDR3 nucleotides are TGCGCCAGCAGCTTGGGACTAGCGGGGGAATACACAGATACGCAGTATTTT. This encodes CASSLGLAGEYTDTQYF. The entire variable domain, with the rest obtained from reference TRBV5-1 and TRBJ2-3, is as follows: KAGVTQTPRYLIKTRGQQVTLSCSPISGHRSVSWYQQTPGQGLQFLFEYFSETQRNKGNFPGRFSGRQFSNSRSEMNVSTLELGDSALYLCASSLGLAGEYTDTQYFGPGTRLTVL.